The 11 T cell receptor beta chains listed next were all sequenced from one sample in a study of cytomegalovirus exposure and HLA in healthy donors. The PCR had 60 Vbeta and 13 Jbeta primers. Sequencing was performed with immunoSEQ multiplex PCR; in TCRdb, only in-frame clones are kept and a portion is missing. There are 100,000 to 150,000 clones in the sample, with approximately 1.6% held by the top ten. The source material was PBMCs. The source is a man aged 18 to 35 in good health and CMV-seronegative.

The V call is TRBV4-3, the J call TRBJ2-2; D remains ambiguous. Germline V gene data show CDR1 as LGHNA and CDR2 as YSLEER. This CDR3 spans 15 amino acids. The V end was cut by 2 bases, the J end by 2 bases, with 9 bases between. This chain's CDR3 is CASSQSVVNTGELFF. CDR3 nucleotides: TGCGCCAGCAGCCAAAGCGTGGTAAACACCGGGGAGCTGTTTTTT.

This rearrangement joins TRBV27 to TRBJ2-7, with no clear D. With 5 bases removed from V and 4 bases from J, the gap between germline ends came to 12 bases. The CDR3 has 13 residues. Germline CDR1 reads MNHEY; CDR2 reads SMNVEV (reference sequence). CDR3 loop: CASSRSFSYEQYF. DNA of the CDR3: TGTGCCAGCAGTCGTTCATTCAGTTACGAGCAGTACTTC.

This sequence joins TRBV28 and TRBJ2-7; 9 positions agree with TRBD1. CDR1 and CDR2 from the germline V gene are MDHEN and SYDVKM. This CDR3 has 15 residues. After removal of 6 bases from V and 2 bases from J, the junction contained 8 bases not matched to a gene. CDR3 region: CASRPGTGSTYEQYF. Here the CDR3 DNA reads TGTGCCAGCAGGCCCGGGACAGGGTCCACCTACGAGCAGTACTTC. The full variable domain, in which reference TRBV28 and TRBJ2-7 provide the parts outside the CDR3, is DVKVTQSSRYLVKRTGEKVFLECVQDMDHENMFWYRQDPGLGLRLIYFSYDVKMKEKGDIPEGYSVSREKKERFSLILESASTNQTSMYLCASRPGTGSTYEQYFGPGTRLTVT.

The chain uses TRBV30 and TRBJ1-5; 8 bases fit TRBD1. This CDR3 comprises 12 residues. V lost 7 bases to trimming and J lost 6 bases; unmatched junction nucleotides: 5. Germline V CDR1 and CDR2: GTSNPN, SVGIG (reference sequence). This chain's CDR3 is CASGTGIQPQHF. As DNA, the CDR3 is TGTGCCTCCGGGACAGGCATTCAGCCCCAGCATTTT.

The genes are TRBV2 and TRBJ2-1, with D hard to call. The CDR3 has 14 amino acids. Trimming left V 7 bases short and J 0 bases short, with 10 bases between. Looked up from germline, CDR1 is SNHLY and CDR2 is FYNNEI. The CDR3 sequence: CASMVLSSYNEQFF. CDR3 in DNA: TGTGCCAGCATGGTACTAAGCTCCTACAATGAGCAGTTCTTC.

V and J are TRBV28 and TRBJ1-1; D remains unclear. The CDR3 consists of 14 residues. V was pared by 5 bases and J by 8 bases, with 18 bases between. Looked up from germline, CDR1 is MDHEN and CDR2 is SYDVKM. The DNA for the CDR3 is TGTGCCAGCAGTCACGACGGACGGACTTTCGAAGCTTTCTTT. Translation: CASSHDGRTFEAFF.

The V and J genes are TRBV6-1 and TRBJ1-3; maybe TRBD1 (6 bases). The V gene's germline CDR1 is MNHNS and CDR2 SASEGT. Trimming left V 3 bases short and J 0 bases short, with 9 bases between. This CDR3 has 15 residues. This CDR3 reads CASSETGASGNTIYF. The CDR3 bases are TGTGCCAGCAGTGAGACAGGCGCCTCTGGAAACACCATATATTTT.

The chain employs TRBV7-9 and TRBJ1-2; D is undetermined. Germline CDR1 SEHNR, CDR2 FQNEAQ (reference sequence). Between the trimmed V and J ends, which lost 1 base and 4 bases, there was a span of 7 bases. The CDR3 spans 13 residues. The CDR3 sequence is CASSLENGYGYTF. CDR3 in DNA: TGTGCCAGCAGCTTAGAGAACGGCTATGGCTACACCTTC. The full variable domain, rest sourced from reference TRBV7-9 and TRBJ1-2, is DTGVSQNPRHKITKRGQNVTFRCDPISEHNRLYWYRQTLGQGPEFLTYFQNEAQLEKSRLLSDRFSAERPKGSFSTLEIQRTEQGDSAMYLCASSLENGYGYTFGSGTRLTVV.

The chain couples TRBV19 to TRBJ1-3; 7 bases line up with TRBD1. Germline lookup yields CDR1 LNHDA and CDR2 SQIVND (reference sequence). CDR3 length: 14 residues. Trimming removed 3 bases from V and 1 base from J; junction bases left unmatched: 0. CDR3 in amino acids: CASSMTGSGNTIYF. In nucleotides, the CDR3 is TGTGCCAGTAGTATGACAGGGTCTGGAAACACCATATATTTT.

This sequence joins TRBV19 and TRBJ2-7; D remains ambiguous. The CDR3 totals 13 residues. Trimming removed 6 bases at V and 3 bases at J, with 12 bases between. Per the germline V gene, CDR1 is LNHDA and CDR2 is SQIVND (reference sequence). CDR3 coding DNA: TGTGCCAGTAGCACCGTCTACAGCTACGAGCAGTACTTC. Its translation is CASSTVYSYEQYF.

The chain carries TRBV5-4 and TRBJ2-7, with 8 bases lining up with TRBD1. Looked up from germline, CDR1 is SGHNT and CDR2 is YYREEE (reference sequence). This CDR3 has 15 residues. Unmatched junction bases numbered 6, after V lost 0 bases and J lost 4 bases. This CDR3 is CASSLGQGAQYEQYF. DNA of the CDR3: TGTGCCAGCAGCTTGGGGCAGGGGGCGCAGTACGAGCAGTACTTC.